This passage covers 30 T cell receptor beta chains from one sample sequenced in a study of OX40 agonist ivuxolimab in advanced cancers. The protocol was immunoSEQ multiplex PCR, while the TCRdb copy is restricted to in-frame clones and leaves out a portion. The sample shows 55,000 to 70,000 clones, roughly 80% of them seen only once. The sequences come from CD4+ or CD8+ T cells sorted from blood, collected in a trial of the OX40 agonist ivuxolimab. Every receptor here comes from an adult with an advanced solid tumor such as melanoma, head and neck, liver or kidney cancer.

The rearrangement uses TRBV19 and TRBJ1-1; 8 bases line up with TRBD1. V lost 6 bases to trimming and J lost 5 bases; unmatched junction nucleotides: 8. Germline CDR1 reads LNHDA; CDR2 reads SQIVND (reference sequence). This CDR3 has 14 amino acids. CDR3 in amino acids: CASSQTGERTEAFF. The CDR3 coding sequence is TGTGCCAGTAGCCAGACAGGGGAAAGGACTGAAGCTTTCTTT.

This clone was seen more than once but under ten times. This sequence joins TRBV27 and TRBJ2-1, with 10 nucleotides matching TRBD1. CDR1 and CDR2 (germline): MNHEY, SMNVEV (reference sequence). Trimming at V came to 6 bases and at J to 8 bases, leaving 7 bases not matched to a gene. The CDR3 has 14 residues. The CDR3, as DNA: TGTGCCAGCAGGACAGGGGGCTCAACGTATGAGCAGTTCTTC. It specifies CASRTGGSTYEQFF.

The V gene is TRBV5-4, the J gene TRBJ2-3; 8 bases agree with TRBD2. This CDR3 comprises 16 residues. CDR1 is SGHNT, CDR2 YYREEE, per germline (reference sequence). After removal of 1 base from V and 0 bases from J, the junction contained 4 bases not matched to a gene. The CDR3 nucleotides read TGTGCCAGCAGCTTGAAGTCTAGCGGGAGCACAGATACGCAGTATTTT. Protein product: CASSLKSSGSTDTQYF.

This chain uses TRBV28 with TRBJ1-5, with 7 bases lining up with TRBD1. J was trimmed by 2 bases and V by 10 bases; bases with no gene match: 11. This CDR3 comprises 15 residues. Per germline, CDR1 MDHEN and CDR2 SYDVKM. This CDR3 is CAITNGQEGNQPQHF. Here the CDR3 DNA reads TGTGCCATCACTAACGGACAGGAGGGCAATCAGCCCCAGCATTTT.

V gene TRBV6-5 combines with J gene TRBJ1-2; D remains unclear. The CDR3 runs 14 residues. Germline CDR1 MNHEY, CDR2 SVGAGI. V lost 2 bases and J lost 5, with 12 bases in between. The CDR3 loop is CASSYGFQGYGYTF. In DNA, the CDR3 is TGTGCCAGCAGTTACGGGTTTCAAGGGTATGGCTACACCTTC.

J is TRBJ1-5 and V is TRBV6-1; tentatively, D is TRBD1 (5 bases). Per germline, CDR1 MNHNS and CDR2 SASEGT. CDR3 length: 15 residues. The V gene lost 2 bases and the J gene lost 9 bases, with 17 bases spanning the gap. In nucleotides, the CDR3 is TGTGCCAGCAGTGAACTCCTGGACGGCGGGGGGCCCCAGCATTTT. Its protein product is CASSELLDGGGPQHF.

The rearrangement links TRBV2 to TRBJ2-7; either TRBD1 or TRBD2 may fit D (5 bases each). The V end lost 5 bases, the J end lost 0 bases, and 14 bases lay between the germline ends. The germline CDR1 and CDR2 sequences are SNHLY and FYNNEI. The CDR3 loop spans 15 amino acids. In DNA form, the CDR3 reads TGTGCCAGCAGTTCCCTAGGGGAGCGCTCCTACGAGCAGTACTTC. This encodes CASSSLGERSYEQYF.

This clone was seen a handful of times. V is TRBV7-2 and J is TRBJ1-2; D not certain. Trimming left V 5 bases short and J 5 bases short, with 9 bases between. Germline V lookup: CDR1 SGHTA, CDR2 FQGNSA. CDR3 length: 12 residues. CDR3 residues: CASSQSMYGYTF. In nucleotides, the CDR3 is TGTGCCAGCAGCCAAAGTATGTATGGCTACACCTTC.

This clone was picked up one time. This chain joins TRBV6-6 and TRBJ1-1; tentatively, D is TRBD1 (6 bases). Trimming took 6 bases from V and 8 from J, leaving 16 bases between them. Germline CDR1 is MNHNY and CDR2 is SVGAGI (reference sequence). This CDR3 has 13 residues. CDR3 sequence: CASSLRDTMEAFF. Written as DNA, the CDR3 is TGTGCCAGCAGCTTACGGGACACCATGGAAGCTTTCTTT.

The chain employs TRBV28 and TRBJ1-2; D gene uncertain. In germline, CDR1 is MDHEN, CDR2 SYDVKM. The ends were cut back, 5 bases at V and 3 bases at J, with 13 bases in the middle. This CDR3 is 14 amino acids long. The CDR3 spells CASSQGSEHYGYTF. Here the CDR3 DNA reads TGTGCCAGCAGTCAAGGGTCGGAGCACTATGGCTACACCTTC.

The table lists this clone with a count of one. J is TRBJ1-2 and V is TRBV11-3; unclear D gene. Germline V lookup: CDR1 SGHNT, CDR2 YENEEA. V was shortened by 3 bases and J by 5 bases, with 10 bases between the two germline ends. The CDR3 length is 13 residues. The CDR3 bases are TGTGCCAGCAGCTTGAGCGGGCAGTATGGCTACACCTTC. Translation gives CASSLSGQYGYTF.

CDR3 coding DNA: TGTGCCAGCAAGGGCCTTCGGGGACAGGGGCTAACACTCCACTCCTATAATTCACCCCTCCACTTT. This encodes CASKGLRGQGLTLHSYNSPLHF. The chain is built from TRBV2 and TRBJ1-6; TRBD1 agrees at 10 bases. J gave up 0 bases and V 7 bases, and 21 bases lay outside the gene matches. This CDR3 is 22 amino acids long. Germline assignment: CDR1 SNHLY and CDR2 FYNNEI. Complete variable domain (other parts from reference TRBV2 and TRBJ1-6): EPEVTQTPSHQVTQMGQEVILRCVPISNHLYFYWYRQILGQKVEFLVSFYNNEISEKSEIFDDQFSVERPDGSNFTLKIRSTKLEDSAMYFCASKGLRGQGLTLHSYNSPLHFGNGTRLTVT.

The genes are TRBV6-5 and TRBJ1-1; no definite D call. The CDR3 is made up of 13 amino acids. V lost 1 base to trimming and J lost 1 base, with 4 bases between them. Germline CDR1 MNHEY, CDR2 SVGAGI. The CDR3 reads CASSYLTNTEAFF. The DNA of the CDR3 is TGTGCCAGCAGTTACTTGACGAACACTGAAGCTTTCTTT.

The J gene is TRBJ1-1, the V gene TRBV6-1; TRBD1 is a possible D gene (6 bases). V lost 9 bases and J lost 0, with 8 bases in between. There are 12 residues in the CDR3. The germline V gene has CDR1 MNHNS and CDR2 SASEGT. CDR3 coding DNA: TGTGCCAGGACAGGTATGAACACTGAAGCTTTCTTT. Translated, it gives CARTGMNTEAFF.

The chain is built from TRBV28 and TRBJ2-3, with no clear D. The germline gives CDR1 MDHEN, CDR2 SYDVKM. V lost 5 bases, J lost 15 bases, and 15 bases lay in between. CDR3 size: 11 residues. The CDR3 loop is CASSLPPHLYF. DNA for the CDR3: TGTGCCAGCAGTCTCCCACCACACCTTTATTTT.

The CDR3: CASSSMRGSSYNEQFF. The CDR3 nucleotides read TGTGCCAGCAGCTCCATGCGGGGGAGCTCCTACAATGAGCAGTTCTTC. The rearrangement links TRBV7-6 to TRBJ2-1; 7 positions agree with TRBD2. Germline V gene data show CDR1 as SGHVS and CDR2 as FNYEAQ. This CDR3 region has 16 residues. The V segment lost 4 bases and the J segment 0 bases; nucleotides outside the gene matches: 6.

The chain couples TRBV2 to TRBJ1-2, with D perhaps TRBD1 (6 bases). The CDR3 extends over 14 amino acids. In germline, CDR1 is SNHLY, CDR2 FYNNEI. V lost 7 bases and J lost 7, with 19 bases in between. Written as DNA, the CDR3 is TGTGCCAGCACCCCTGGTTACAGGGCGGCTGGCTACACCTTC. Translated: CASTPGYRAAGYTF.

V is TRBV7-2 and J is TRBJ2-5, with TRBD2 matching 7 bases. Germline lookup yields CDR1 SGHTA and CDR2 FQGNSA. Trimming took 1 base from V and 1 from J; bases not matched to a gene: 6. The CDR3 is 16 amino acids. The CDR3 DNA reads as TGTGCCAGCAGCTTAGGTTATACGGGGGGCCAAGAGACCCAGTACTTC. Translation: CASSLGYTGGQETQYF.

The rearrangement links TRBV18 to TRBJ2-5, with D maybe TRBD1 (6 bases). The CDR3 loop spans 11 amino acids. The germline gives CDR1 KGHSH, CDR2 LQKENI. V was clipped by 6 bases and J by 7 bases, with 9 bases between them. CDR3 nucleotides: TGTGCCAGCTCGGCAGGGGTGACCCAGTACTTC. Translation gives CASSAGVTQYF.

This clone has a handful of counts. The V gene is TRBV6-4, the J gene TRBJ2-2, with a possible D match to TRBD1 (6 bases). V lost 5 bases and J 8 bases, leaving 12 bases between the germline ends. CDR3 length: 13 amino acids. Germline V gene data show CDR1 as MRHNA and CDR2 as SNTAGT. The CDR3 here is CASSYRVSGELFF. The CDR3 DNA reads TGTGCCAGCAGTTACAGGGTGTCGGGGGAGCTGTTTTTT.

CDR3 amino acids: CASSQRQGRTDTQYF. The CDR3 nucleotides read TGTGCCAGCTCACAGCGACAGGGACGCACAGATACGCAGTATTTT. The chain recombines TRBV18 with TRBJ2-3; 7 bases agree with TRBD1. This CDR3 spans 15 amino acids. CDR1 is KGHSH and CDR2 is LQKENI in the germline V gene. Trimming at V came to 4 bases and at J to 1 base, leaving 5 bases not matched to a gene.

This clone occurred a few times. The genes are TRBV10-3 and TRBJ1-5; D is uncertain. Germline V gene data show CDR1 as ENHRY and CDR2 as SYGVKD. The CDR3 covers 13 residues. V was clipped by 5 bases and J by 2 bases, with 7 bases between them. Here the CDR3 reads CAISPEGNQPQHF. The CDR3 nucleotides are TGTGCCATCAGTCCGGAGGGCAATCAGCCCCAGCATTTT.

The gene calls are TRBV7-9 and TRBJ2-2; 7 positions match TRBD1. The germline gives CDR1 SEHNR, CDR2 FQNEAQ (reference sequence). This CDR3 is 17 amino acids long. The V segment lost 5 bases and the J segment 2 bases; nucleotides outside the gene matches: 11. This chain's CDR3 is CASSVDRDPANTGELFF. CDR3 DNA sequence: TGTGCCAGCAGCGTCGACAGGGATCCTGCCAACACCGGGGAGCTGTTTTTT.

With regard to this clone: The junction departs from germline at one end; a sequencing error may be responsible. The rearrangement uses TRBV5-6 and TRBJ2-7, with TRBD2 matching over 7 bases. Germline assignment: CDR1 SGHDT and CDR2 YYEEEE. This CDR3 has 16 residues. The CDR3 sequence: CASTLAFGGITYEQYF. In nucleotides, the CDR3 is TGTGCCAGCACCTTGGCGTTCGGGGGGATCACCTACGAGCAGTACTTC.

This chain links TRBV7-3 with TRBJ2-2, with 10 bases fitting TRBD2. The CDR3 contains 16 residues. In germline, CDR1 is SGHTA, CDR2 FQGTGA. V lost 2 bases and J lost 5; bases outside the gene matches: 5. CDR3 in amino acids: CASSLPAGGQTGELFF. The CDR3 DNA follows: TGTGCCAGCAGCTTACCAGCGGGGGGGCAAACCGGGGAGCTGTTTTTT.

This clone was picked up one time. This chain joins TRBV5-6 and TRBJ2-4; D unresolved. The CDR3 sequence is 13 residues long. Germline V CDR1 and CDR2: SGHDT, YYEEEE. V was shortened by 1 base and J by 2 bases, with 4 bases between the two germline ends. Here the CDR3 DNA reads TGTGCCAGCAGCTTGTATTCCAAAAACATTCAGTACTTC. Amino acid sequence: CASSLYSKNIQYF.

This chain uses TRBV9 with TRBJ2-1, with a possible D match to TRBD2 (6 bases). V dropped 0 bases and J dropped 6 bases, with 13 bases sitting between them. The CDR3 has 15 residues. CDR1 and CDR2 from the germline V gene are SGDLS and YYNGEE. CDR3 in amino acids: CASSVAGTSPNEQFF. Written as DNA, the CDR3 is TGTGCCAGCAGCGTAGCTGGAACTAGCCCCAATGAGCAGTTCTTC.

This chain joins TRBV4-1 and TRBJ2-5; 13 nucleotides line up with TRBD2. This CDR3 has 15 residues. Germline trimming cut 2 bases from V and 5 bases from J; bases unmatched to any gene: 2. Germline CDR1 is MGHRA and CDR2 is YSYEKL. The CDR3 DNA reads as TGCGCCAGCAGCCAACAACTAGCGGGGGGGGAGACCCAGTACTTC. Amino acid sequence: CASSQQLAGGETQYF.

This chain connects TRBV19 to TRBJ1-2; D perhaps matches TRBD1 (6 bases). The CDR3 loop spans 14 amino acids. Germline V gives CDR1 LNHDA, CDR2 SQIVND (reference sequence). V lost 5 bases, J lost 5 bases, and 15 bases lay in between. The CDR3, as DNA: TGTGCCAGTAGTGTTCAAACAGGGCCTTATGGCTACACCTTC. Translating it yields CASSVQTGPYGYTF.

The V gene is TRBV2, the J gene TRBJ1-5, with 8 bases lining up with TRBD1. V dropped 8 bases and J dropped 5; count of bases not matched to a gene: 8. The CDR3 contains 14 residues. Germline CDR1 SNHLY, CDR2 FYNNEI. CDR3 in DNA: TGTGCCAGCGGTGGACAGGGAGGGGATCAGCCCCAGCATTTT. Encoded protein: CASGGQGGDQPQHF.